This T cell receptor beta chain was sequenced in a study of technical replicates of blood from a handful of donors. The trim removed 4 bases at V and 6 bases at J, leaving 7 bases unmatched. Germline-derived CDR1 and CDR2 are SGHDT and YYEEEE. This CDR3 contains 15 residues. Clones were sequenced by immunoSEQ multiplex PCR, and TCRdb holds only the in-frame ones, with some missing. The sample includes approximately 81,000 clones, 75% to 85% of them seen just once. This clone has just one count. This receptor was obtained from a human donor in good health. Some clones in this sample may be carry-over from other donors' samples. The sample comprised PBMCs. This chain links TRBV5-6 with TRBJ2-3, with TRBD2 matching over 11 bases. CDR3 nucleotide sequence: TGTGCCAGCAGCCTTCCTAGCGGGGGGAGGGATACGCAGTATTTT. It specifies CASSLPSGGRDTQYF.